These 10 T cell receptor beta chains originate from one sample sequenced in a study of blood T cell repertoires in COVID-19. The method was immunoSEQ multiplex PCR; TCRdb's version includes in-frame clones alone and lacks a portion of them. Among approximately 100,000 clones listed, roughly 85% were seen once. Sequencing was performed on PBMCs or T cells enriched from blood (not recorded which). All receptors come from a woman in her fifties or sixties who had recovered from COVID-19.

For this clone: Other DNA sequences in the same sample also yield this CDR3. J is TRBJ2-5 and V is TRBV5-1; TRBD1 matches at 7 bases. Unmatched junction bases numbered 4, after V lost 1 base and J lost 1 base. CDR1 and CDR2 (germline): SGHRS, YFSETQ. The length of the CDR3 is 15 residues. The DNA of the CDR3 is TGCGCCAGCAGCTTGATGGGACAGACCCAAGAGACCCAGTACTTC. This sequence encodes CASSLMGQTQETQYF.

The chain is built from TRBV19 and TRBJ1-1; 8 nucleotides match TRBD1. CDR1 is LNHDA and CDR2 is SQIVND in the germline V gene (reference sequence). This CDR3 contains 14 residues. After removal of 4 bases from V and 2 bases from J, the junction contained 3 bases not matched to a gene. The chain's CDR3 is CASSTGQGNTEAFF. CDR3 in DNA: TGTGCCAGTAGTACTGGACAGGGCAACACTGAAGCTTTCTTT.

The chain is built from TRBV7-8 and TRBJ2-2, with TRBD2 identical over 12 bases. CDR1 is SGHVS and CDR2 is FQNEAQ in the germline V gene. This CDR3 is built from 18 residues. V was pared by 1 base and J by 6 bases, with 9 bases of the junction left unmatched. The CDR3 DNA reads as TGTGCCAGCAGCTTAGTGTCGGCTAGCGGGGGGGCCGCCGGGGAGCTGTTTTTT. It encodes CASSLVSASGGAAGELFF.

The chain has TRBV28 and TRBJ1-5; no clear D gene. Germline V CDR1 and CDR2: MDHEN, SYDVKM. Trimming cost V 1 base and J 7 bases, with 14 bases left between them. CDR3 length equals 15 residues. The CDR3 loop reads CASSLLVEGGQPQHF. In nucleotides, the CDR3 is TGTGCCAGCAGTTTATTAGTGGAAGGAGGCCAGCCCCAGCATTTT.

The chain combines TRBV27 with TRBJ1-1; possibly TRBD1 for D (6 bases). CDR3 length equals 14 residues. The ends were cut back, 6 bases at V and 0 bases at J, with 11 bases in the middle. CDR1 and CDR2 from the germline V gene are MNHEY and SMNVEV (reference sequence). DNA of the CDR3: TGTGCCAGCAGGGTTACAGGGATGAACACTGAAGCTTTCTTT. Its protein is CASRVTGMNTEAFF.

The rearrangement uses TRBV10-3 and TRBJ1-1; a possible D gene is TRBD1 (6 bases). Germline CDR1 and CDR2: ENHRY and SYGVKD. The CDR3 runs 14 residues. V shed 6 bases and J shed 0 bases, with 11 bases lying between them. The CDR3 DNA reads as TGTGCCATCAGGAACAGGGACCTGAACACTGAAGCTTTCTTT. This gives the protein CAIRNRDLNTEAFF.

The chain recombines TRBV5-4 with TRBJ2-5, with 8 bases matching TRBD2. CDR1 SGHNT and CDR2 YYREEE come from the germline V gene (reference sequence). With V trimmed by 4 bases and J by 2 bases, 10 bases remained unmatched. This CDR3 comprises 16 residues. CDR3 sequence: CASSPSGTGGQETQYF. CDR3 in DNA: TGTGCCAGCAGCCCCAGTGGGACGGGGGGGCAAGAGACCCAGTACTTC. Complete variable domain (other parts from reference TRBV5-4 and TRBJ2-5): ETGVTQSPTHLIKTRGQQVTLRCSSQSGHNTVSWYQQALGQGPQFIFQYYREEENGRGNFPPRFSGLQFPNYSSELNVNALELDDSALYLCASSPSGTGGQETQYFGPGTRLLVL.

The chain combines TRBV27 with TRBJ1-6; no clear D. The CDR3 sequence is 17 residues long. Germline values: CDR1 MNHEY, CDR2 SMNVEV (reference sequence). Trimming pared 0 bases from V and 0 bases from J, leaving 9 bases between. The CDR3 DNA follows: TGTGCCAGCAGTTTATCGCGGGAGACCTCCTATAATTCACCCCTCCACTTT. It encodes CASSLSRETSYNSPLHF.

The V call is TRBV2, the J call TRBJ1-4, with 7 bases fitting TRBD1. With V trimmed by 6 bases and J by 8 bases, 12 bases remained unmatched. Germline-derived CDR1 and CDR2 are SNHLY and FYNNEI. This CDR3 has 15 residues. Here the CDR3 reads CASSDGQVGVEKLFF. The CDR3 DNA sequence: TGTGCCAGCAGCGATGGACAGGTGGGGGTAGAAAAACTGTTTTTT.

The CDR3 DNA follows: TGTGCCAGTAAATCAGGGTTAAACGAGCAGTACTTC. It specifies CASKSGLNEQYF. The V call is TRBV19, the J call TRBJ2-7; D is perhaps TRBD1 (5 bases). Germline V gene sequence: CDR1 LNHDA, CDR2 SQIVND (reference sequence). Trimming shortened V by 7 bases and J by 5 bases, and 12 bases separated the two germline ends. There are 12 residues in the CDR3.